The sequence of this T cell receptor (beta chain) was determined in a study of blood T cell repertoires in COVID-19. Across the study: The analysed material was cDNA or gDNA that came from T cells, B-cell-depleted T cells, or PBMCs.

Some clones are missing from TCRdb's copy, which holds only in-frame ones; the method was immunoSEQ multiplex PCR. The data contain 200,000 to 250,000 clones, about 85% of them seen just once; the ten biggest clones take up around 1%. Deletions cut 0 bases from V and 7 bases from J, with 11 bases between. The length of the CDR3 is 14 residues. Looked up from germline, CDR1 is SGHNT and CDR2 is YYREEE (reference sequence). The TCR originated in a middle-aged man with acute or convalescent COVID-19. Sequencing was carried out using peripheral blood. The chain combines TRBV5-4 with TRBJ2-1; tentatively, D is TRBD1 (6 bases). CDR3 in amino acids: CASSLVVGANEQFF. The CDR3, as DNA: TGTGCCAGCAGCTTGGTTGTGGGGGCAAATGAGCAGTTCTTC.